This T cell receptor (beta chain) was captured in a study of cytomegalovirus exposure and HLA in healthy donors. Points from the study as a whole: Reports described diagnosis of cytomegalovirus status by the classifier as highly specific and sensitive. In vitro assays verified that a few CMV-associated chains recognized CMV antigens specifically. Subsequent analysis revealed that first-cohort TCR clusters tended to co-occur in the roughly 120 validation repertoires.

The CDR3 loop spans 15 amino acids. Sequenced by immunoSEQ multiplex PCR; TCRdb stores in-frame clones only, minus some. The sample yields about 170,000 clones, about 86% seen once. A word on this clone: Its matching antigen is unknown.

The V and J genes are TRBV21-1 and TRBJ1-1; TRBD1, the table's D call, lacks a check against the DNA. TRBV21-1 is noted as a pseudogene. The receptor was isolated from a woman aged 25-40 years in good health and CMV-seronegative. The specimen sequenced was PBMCs. CDR3 sequence (DNA): TGTGCCAGCAGCACCGAATCAGGGGTCCCCACTGAAGCTTTCTTT. It translates to CASSTESGVPTEAFF.